The next 8 T cell receptor beta chains were all read from a single sample in a study of T cell responses to AZD1222 COVID-19 vaccine. TCRdb keeps only in-frame clones here, not all; method: immunoSEQ multiplex PCR. This repertoire shows about 140,000 clones, approximately 92% found once; its top ten account for 3.6%. The sample here was peripheral blood, taken 28 days after the second AZD1222 dose. Receptors originate from an adult who received the AZD1222 COVID-19 vaccine.

The V gene is TRBV19, the J gene TRBJ2-6, with D possibly being TRBD1 (6 bases). The V gene lost 6 bases and the J gene lost 0 bases, with 12 bases spanning the gap. The germline V gene encodes CDR1 LNHDA and CDR2 SQIVND (reference sequence). This CDR3 has 16 residues. The CDR3 loop is CASRGTFSSGANVLTF. CDR3 coding DNA: TGTGCCAGTAGGGGGACATTTAGCTCTGGGGCCAACGTCCTGACTTTC. Complete variable domain (other parts from reference TRBV19 and TRBJ2-6): DGGITQSPKYLFRKEGQNVTLSCEQNLNHDAMYWYRQDPGQGLRLIYYSQIVNDFQKGDIAEGYSVSREKKESFPLTVTSAQKNPTAFYLCASRGTFSSGANVLTFGAGSRLTVL.

This clone was observed a single time. The chain joins TRBV20-1 to TRBJ2-5; no clear D. The V gene's germline CDR1 is DFQATT and CDR2 SNEGSKA (reference sequence). V was trimmed by 6 bases and J by 2 bases, leaving 4 bases between them. The CDR3 is made up of 10 amino acids. CDR3 nucleotides: TGCAGTGCCAAACAAGAGACCCAGTACTTC. This sequence encodes CSAKQETQYF.

The V and J genes are TRBV2 and TRBJ1-2; D perhaps matches TRBD1 (5 bases). CDR1 SNHLY and CDR2 FYNNEI come from the germline V gene. The CDR3 has 15 residues. The V gene lost 6 bases and the J gene lost 2 bases, with 16 bases spanning the gap. The CDR3 DNA follows: TGTGCCAGCAGGGAGACCGGGGCCGGGAACTATGGCTACACCTTC. Its translation is CASRETGAGNYGYTF.

The chain combines TRBV18 with TRBJ1-1; D uncertain. This CDR3 has 12 amino acids. V lost 4 bases, J lost 7 bases, and 10 bases lay in between. CDR1 KGHSH and CDR2 LQKENI come from the germline V gene. The CDR3 reads CASSLTRGEAFF. DNA of the CDR3: TGTGCCAGCTCACTCACCCGGGGTGAAGCTTTCTTT.

J is TRBJ1-4 and V is TRBV28; 11 nucleotides line up with TRBD1. The CDR3 runs 16 residues. V gave up 5 bases and J gave up 8 bases; unmatched junction bases: 10. Germline loops: CDR1 MDHEN, CDR2 SYDVKM. In DNA form, the CDR3 reads TGTGCCAGCAGTGGCTCCCGGGACAGGGGGGACGAAAAACTGTTTTTT. This gives the protein CASSGSRDRGDEKLFF.

V and J are TRBV4-2 and TRBJ2-7, with 8 bases that match TRBD1. CDR1 LGHNA and CDR2 YNFKEQ come from the germline V gene. V gave up 0 bases and J gave up 4 bases; unmatched junction bases: 5. This CDR3 comprises 15 residues. CDR3 in amino acids: CASSQDFGQGYEQYF. CDR3 nucleotide sequence: TGTGCCAGCAGCCAAGACTTCGGACAGGGATACGAGCAGTACTTC.

The chain uses TRBV6-2 or TRBV6-3 and TRBJ2-2; 12 bases map to TRBD2. The CDR3 has 15 residues. V was pared by 6 bases and J by 4 bases, with 3 bases of the junction left unmatched. Germline CDR1 MNHEY, CDR2 SVGEGT. CDR3 residues: CASSGLAGFTGELFF. CDR3 DNA sequence: TGTGCCAGCAGCGGACTAGCGGGGTTCACCGGGGAGCTGTTTTTT.

V is TRBV29-1 and J is TRBJ1-1; 8 nucleotides match TRBD1. The CDR3 contains 13 residues. V was pared by 7 bases and J by 3 bases, with 7 bases of the junction left unmatched. The germline gives CDR1 SQVTM, CDR2 ANQGSEA. CDR3 sequence: CSGRDRQYTEAFF. CDR3 in DNA: TGCAGCGGTAGGGACAGGCAGTACACTGAAGCTTTCTTT.